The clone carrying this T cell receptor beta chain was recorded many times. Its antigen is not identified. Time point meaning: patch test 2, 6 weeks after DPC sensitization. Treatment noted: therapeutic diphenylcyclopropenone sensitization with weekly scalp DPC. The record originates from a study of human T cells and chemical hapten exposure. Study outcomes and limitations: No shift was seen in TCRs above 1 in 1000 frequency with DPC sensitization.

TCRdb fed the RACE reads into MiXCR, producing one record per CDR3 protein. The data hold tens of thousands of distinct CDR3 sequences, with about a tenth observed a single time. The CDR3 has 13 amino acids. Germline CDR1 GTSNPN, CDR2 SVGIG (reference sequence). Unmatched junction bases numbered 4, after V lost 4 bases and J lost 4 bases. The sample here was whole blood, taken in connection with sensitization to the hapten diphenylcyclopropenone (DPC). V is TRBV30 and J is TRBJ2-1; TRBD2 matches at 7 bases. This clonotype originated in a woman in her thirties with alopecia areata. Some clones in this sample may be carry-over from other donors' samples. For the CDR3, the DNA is TGTGCCTGGAAGGCGGGGGTTTACAATGAGCAGTTCTTC. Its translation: CAWKAGVYNEQFF.